These 21 T cell receptor beta chains came from one sample sequenced in a study of shared clonotypes between healthy human individuals. Using immunoSEQ multiplex PCR, the repertoire was profiled, and TCRdb retains in-frame clones only, with some absent. Of millions of clones in the sample, more than 85% are singletons; the top ten hold around 0.4%. The sample was naive CD4+ T cells from PBMCs. Subset here: CD45RA+ positively selected. The receptor set was obtained from a man in his late teens or twenties in good health. Some clones in this sample may be carry-over from other donors' samples.

This chain joins TRBV5-1 and TRBJ2-5; D unclear. The CDR3 extends over 12 amino acids. CDR1 is SGHRS and CDR2 is YFSETQ in the germline V gene. Trimming stripped 4 bases from V and 2 bases from J, with 6 bases between. Here the CDR3 DNA reads TGCGCCAGCAGCAACGGTCAAGAGACCCAGTACTTC. This sequence encodes CASSNGQETQYF.

This clone has a single count. The chain is built from TRBV7-2 and TRBJ2-4, with 10 bases identical to TRBD2. CDR1 and CDR2 (germline): SGHTA, FQGNSA. The CDR3 is 16 amino acids. Trimming took 4 bases from V and 5 from J; bases not matched to a gene: 8. The CDR3 nucleotides are TGTGCCAGCAGCTCCCCCCCGGGACTAGCGCAAAACATTCAGTACTTC. Encoded protein: CASSSPPGLAQNIQYF.

The genes are TRBV7-9 and TRBJ1-2; tentative D call: TRBD1 (5 bases). This CDR3 spans 15 amino acids. V dropped 5 bases and J dropped 2 bases, with 15 bases sitting between them. The V gene's germline CDR1 is SEHNR and CDR2 FQNEAQ (reference sequence). CDR3 amino acids: CASSPPGTGNYGYTF. The CDR3 coding sequence is TGTGCCAGCAGCCCCCCCGGGACGGGCAACTATGGCTACACCTTC. Supplemented by reference TRBV7-9 and TRBJ1-2, the full variable domain reads DTGVSQNPRHKITKRGQNVTFRCDPISEHNRLYWYRQTLGQGPEFLTYFQNEAQLEKSRLLSDRFSAERPKGSFSTLEIQRTEQGDSAMYLCASSPPGTGNYGYTFGSGTRLTVV.

The rearrangement joins TRBV7-9 to TRBJ1-1, with a tentative D call TRBD1 (6 bases). V was trimmed by 7 bases and J by 5 bases, leaving 14 bases between them. Germline CDR1 SEHNR, CDR2 FQNEAQ (reference sequence). The length of the CDR3 is 13 residues. Here the CDR3 DNA reads TGTGCCAGCACCCGGGGGCTCGGGACTGAAGCTTTCTTT. It is translated as CASTRGLGTEAFF.

This chain links TRBV28 with TRBJ1-1; 8 nucleotides align to TRBD1. The CDR3 runs 15 residues. With V trimmed by 2 bases and J by 5 bases, 7 bases remained unmatched. CDR1 is MDHEN, CDR2 SYDVKM, per germline. This CDR3 reads CASSLPRTGKTEAFF. CDR3 nucleotide sequence: TGTGCCAGCAGTTTACCCAGGACAGGGAAGACTGAAGCTTTCTTT. Full variable domain (outside the CDR3, taken from reference TRBV28 and TRBJ1-1): DVKVTQSSRYLVKRTGEKVFLECVQDMDHENMFWYRQDPGLGLRLIYFSYDVKMKEKGDIPEGYSVSREKKERFSLILESASTNQTSMYLCASSLPRTGKTEAFFGQGTRLTVV.

This clone has a single count. This chain uses TRBV28 with TRBJ2-3, with 16 positions matching TRBD2. In germline, CDR1 is MDHEN, CDR2 SYDVKM. Unmatched junction bases numbered 11, after V lost 4 bases and J lost 4 bases. The CDR3 is made up of 19 amino acids. This CDR3 reads CASSSPPGLAGGFADTQYF. In DNA form, the CDR3 reads TGTGCCAGCAGTTCCCCTCCGGGACTAGCGGGAGGGTTCGCAGATACGCAGTATTTT.

The gene calls are TRBV29-1 and TRBJ2-5, with D possibly called TRBD1 or TRBD2 (6 bases each). With 8 bases removed from V and 1 base from J, the gap between germline ends came to 11 bases. The CDR3 loop spans 12 amino acids. Germline CDR1 is SQVTM and CDR2 is ANQGSEA. This CDR3 reads CSTGGPQETQYF. CDR3 nucleotides: TGCAGCACTGGGGGGCCCCAAGAGACCCAGTACTTC. Variable domain in full (rest from reference TRBV29-1 and TRBJ2-5): SAVISQKPSRDICQRGTSLTIQCQVDSQVTMMFWYRQQPGQSLTLIATANQGSEATYESGFVIDKFPISRPNLTFSTLTVSNMSPEDSSIYLCSTGGPQETQYFGPGTRLLVL.

In the case of this clone: In the same sample, other DNA sequences code for this CDR3. This chain connects TRBV30 to TRBJ2-6, with D possibly TRBD2 on 5 matching bases. With 3 bases removed from V and 0 bases from J, the gap between germline ends came to 9 bases. The CDR3 has 15 residues. Germline CDR1 and CDR2: GTSNPN and SVGIG (reference sequence). The CDR3 bases are TGTGCCTGGAGCGGAGGTAGCTCTGGGGCCAACGTCCTGACTTTC. Its translation is CAWSGGSSGANVLTF.

The chain joins TRBV21-1 to TRBJ1-2. TRBV21-1 is listed as a pseudogene. The length of the CDR3 is 12 residues. CDR3 in DNA: TGTGCCAGCAGCAATGGGGGAGATGGCTACACCTTC. It translates to CASSNGGDGYTF.

V and J are TRBV19 and TRBJ1-1; weak D call: TRBD1 (6 bases). Looked up from germline, CDR1 is LNHDA and CDR2 is SQIVND (reference sequence). V was pared by 5 bases and J by 1 base, with 20 bases between. The CDR3 consists of 17 residues. In DNA form, the CDR3 reads TGTGCCAGTAGTGCCCTATATAACAGGGTTACGAACACTGAAGCTTTCTTT. This gives the protein CASSALYNRVTNTEAFF.

This clone occurred once. Other DNA sequences in the same sample also yield this CDR3. J is TRBJ2-7 and V is TRBV28; 10 bases map to TRBD2. Unmatched junction bases numbered 4, after V lost 6 bases and J lost 2 bases. The CDR3 runs to 14 residues. Germline lookup yields CDR1 MDHEN and CDR2 SYDVKM. The CDR3 spells CASRTSGPAYEQYF. The CDR3 nucleotides are TGTGCCAGCAGGACTAGCGGGCCCGCCTACGAGCAGTACTTC.

This clone was detected once. One end of the junction is discordant with germline, which a read error may explain. The chain carries TRBV29-1 and TRBJ2-4; D uncertain. The CDR3 is 15 amino acids. Germline V lookup: CDR1 SQVTM, CDR2 ANQGSEA. CDR3 nucleotides: TGCAGCGTTCAAGAAGACTTGTATGACAAAAACATTCAGTACTTC. Translated, it gives CSVQEDLYDKNIQYF.

The V gene is TRBV6-1, the J gene TRBJ1-5; D not resolved. Trimming removed 7 bases from V and 7 bases from J, with 14 bases in between. This CDR3 contains 13 residues. CDR1 is MNHNS and CDR2 is SASEGT in the germline V gene. CDR3 DNA sequence: TGTGCCAGCACCATCCAGGCGGAACAGCCCCAGCATTTT. It translates to CASTIQAEQPQHF.

The V and J genes are TRBV10-3 and TRBJ2-3, with 7 bases identical to TRBD1. The V and J ends lost 3 bases and 5 bases, in that order; junction bases with no gene match: 5. Germline V gene lookup returns CDR1 ENHRY and CDR2 SYGVKD. The CDR3 spans 14 residues. The CDR3 spells CAISDRRGKDTQYF. CDR3 in DNA: TGTGCCATCAGTGATCGCAGGGGGAAAGATACGCAGTATTTT.

The chain carries TRBV14 and TRBJ2-2; D is undetermined. V gave up 0 bases and J gave up 7 bases, with 9 bases separating them. The CDR3 has 14 residues. Germline CDR1 is SGHDN and CDR2 is FVKESK. CDR3 loop: CASSQDQQYGELFF. The CDR3 bases are TGTGCCAGCAGCCAAGATCAGCAGTACGGGGAGCTGTTTTTT.

The CDR3 sequence: CASSQENRGGNSNQPQHF. In nucleotides, the CDR3 is TGTGCCAGCAGCCAAGAAAACAGGGGCGGCAATAGCAATCAGCCCCAGCATTTT. The chain uses TRBV4-2 and TRBJ1-5, with 7 bases identical to TRBD1. Looked up from germline, CDR1 is LGHNA and CDR2 is YNFKEQ. The CDR3 runs to 18 residues. The V gene end was trimmed by 0 bases and the J gene end by 0 bases; junction bases not matched to a gene: 8.

This clone was seen more than once but under ten times. The CDR3 DNA is TGTGCCAGCAGCCCGGGGGGGAACATTCAGTACTTC. Encoded protein: CASSPGGNIQYF. The chain combines TRBV7-8 with TRBJ2-4, with 8 bases matching TRBD2. Germline assignment: CDR1 SGHVS and CDR2 FQNEAQ. Trimming cost V 5 bases and J 7 bases; bases outside gene matches: 1. The CDR3 consists of 12 residues.

The gene calls are TRBV9 and TRBJ2-1, with 8 bases aligning to TRBD2. Trimming at V came to 4 bases and at J to 0 bases, leaving 6 bases not matched to a gene. This CDR3 comprises 16 residues. Germline assignment: CDR1 SGDLS and CDR2 YYNGEE. CDR3 nucleotides: TGTGCCAGCAGCCGGTCCAGCGGGAGCTCCTACAATGAGCAGTTCTTC. Translation: CASSRSSGSSYNEQFF. The entire variable domain, with the rest obtained from reference TRBV9 and TRBJ2-1, is as follows: DSGVTQTPKHLITATGQRVTLRCSPRSGDLSVYWYQQSLDQGLQFLIQYYNGEERAKGNILERFSAQQFPDLHSELNLSSLELGDSALYFCASSRSSGSSYNEQFFGPGTRLTVL.

CDR3 nucleotides: TGTGCCAGCCTCGGGGCACTTTATAGCAATCAGCCCCAGCATTTT. This translates into CASLGALYSNQPQHF. This chain connects TRBV28 to TRBJ1-5; D perhaps matches TRBD1 (5 bases). The CDR3 extends over 15 amino acids. The V end was cut by 8 bases, the J end by 0 bases, with 14 bases between. The germline gives CDR1 MDHEN, CDR2 SYDVKM.

The chain employs TRBV25-1 and TRBJ1-5; maybe TRBD1 (6 bases). The V and J ends lost 2 bases and 6 bases respectively, with 11 bases between them. Germline V gene lookup returns CDR1 MGHDK and CDR2 SYGVNS. This CDR3 is built from 14 residues. The CDR3 DNA sequence: TGTGCCAGCAGTGAAGGGGGCCGGGTTCAGCCCCAGCATTTT. It translates to CASSEGGRVQPQHF.

The rearrangement uses TRBV7-6 and TRBJ2-4; 8 nucleotides align to TRBD1. CDR3 size: 14 residues. Germline loops: CDR1 SGHVS, CDR2 FNYEAQ. V lost 1 base, J lost 5 bases, and 1 base stayed unmatched. The CDR3 DNA reads TGTGCCAGCAGCTTAGTCAGGGGGCAAAACATTCAGTACTTC. Translated, it gives CASSLVRGQNIQYF.